This is a list of T cell receptor beta chains from one sample in a study of identical twins. One entry per CDR3 protein, called by TCRdb with MiXCR from the 5' RACE reads. Of 500,000 or so distinct CDR3 sequences listed, around 20% are singletons. This sample was shared with a second study, whose subject was T cells expressing NK-cell markers.

The sample taken for sequencing was CD4+ T cells sorted from blood. The receptors here all came from a woman aged 18-30 years in good health. Each CDR3 is given with its conserved first and last residue. Fields, in order: clone size, V gene, J gene, D gene, CDR3 protein, CDR3 DNA. D genes are given only for firm matches. Clone size is shown for a subset of rows, as once, few, many or a class of expanded clone.

-	TRBV7-7	TRBJ2-1	TRBD1	CAVWDRLRGEQFF	TGTGCTGTATGGGACAGGCTTAGGGGGGAGCAGTTCTTC
-	TRBV5-1	TRBJ2-5	-	CASSLAPGTMSETQYF	TGCGCCAGCAGCTTGGCTCCCGGGACAATGAGCGAGACCCAGTACTTC
few	TRBV10-3	TRBJ1-4	-	CAISEEGATNEKLFF	TGTGCCATCAGTGAGGAGGGAGCAACTAATGAAAAACTGTTTTTT
few	TRBV5-1	TRBJ2-1	-	CASRSTGVTYNEQFF	TGCGCCAGCAGGTCAACGGGGGTTACCTACAATGAGCAGTTCTTC
-	TRBV5-1	TRBJ1-1	-	CASSLESGLTF	TGCGCCAGCAGCTTGGAGTCAGGCCTTACATTT
-	TRBV12-3/TRBV12-4	TRBJ1-2	-	CASRLQGGGYTF	TGTGCCAGCAGGCTCCAGGGAGGGGGCTACACCTTC
-	TRBV29-1	TRBJ1-2	-	CSGGGMEGYTF	TGCAGCGGCGGGGGGATGGAGGGCTACACCTTC
-	TRBV7-7	TRBJ2-5	TRBD2	CASSWGGVQETQYF	TGTGCCAGCAGCTGGGGGGGGGTACAAGAGACCCAGTACTTC
few	TRBV7-9	TRBJ2-5	-	CASSPATSRETQYF	TGTGCCAGCAGCCCCGCCACTAGTCGAGAGACCCAGTACTTC
few	TRBV3-1	TRBJ1-2	-	CASSQESYGYTF	TGTGCCAGCAGCCAAGAGTCCTATGGCTACACCTTC
-	TRBV2	TRBJ1-1	-	CAGAVGRGGEAFF	TGTGCCGGGGCCGTTGGCCGCGGGGGTGAAGCTTTCTTT
few	TRBV5-1	TRBJ2-4	-	CASSLKEGGNIQYF	TGCGCCAGCAGCTTGAAGGAGGGTGGGAACATTCAGTACTTC
few	TRBV10-3	TRBJ2-7	-	CAGSLGTTLSEQYF	TGTGCCGGCTCATTGGGGACCACCTTATCCGAGCAGTACTTC
few	TRBV19	TRBJ1-2	TRBD1	CASTIDRGGGYTF	TGTGCCAGTACTATTGACAGGGGAGGAGGCTACACCTTC
-	TRBV12-3/TRBV12-4	TRBJ2-7	-	CASSFKGEGEQYF	TGTGCCAGCAGTTTCAAGGGCGAAGGCGAGCAGTACTTC
-	TRBV15	TRBJ2-7	TRBD2	CATAPGGLPPYEQYF	TGTGCCACCGCCCCGGGGGGGTTGCCCCCTTACGAGCAGTACTTC
many	TRBV12-3/TRBV12-4	TRBJ1-1	-	CASRGRGTEAFF	TGTGCCAGCAGGGGACGCGGCACTGAAGCTTTCTTT
-	TRBV20-1	TRBJ2-1	TRBD2	CSAIRGEGYNEQFF	TGCAGTGCTATCCGGGGGGAGGGTTACAATGAGCAGTTCTTC
-	TRBV4-1	TRBJ2-7	-	CASSYQIQANPLNRLSGEQYF	TGCGCCAGCAGCTATCAGATCCAGGCGAACCCCCTGAATAGGTTATCAGGCGAGCAGTACTTC
few	TRBV7-9	TRBJ2-7	-	CASSLVTGGRSLKNF	TGTGCCAGCAGCTTAGTTACCGGGGGGCGGTCACTGAAAAACTTC
-	TRBV10-3	TRBJ2-3	TRBD2	CAISAGTSGSDTQYF	TGTGCCATCAGTGCGGGGACTAGCGGGTCAGATACGCAGTATTTT
many	TRBV6-2/TRBV6-3	TRBJ2-1	TRBD2	CASGRGEQFF	TGTGCCAGCGGGAGGGGTGAGCAGTTCTTC
-	TRBV9	TRBJ1-2	-	CASSVDVSHSYGYTF	TGTGCCAGCAGCGTAGACGTCAGCCACTCATATGGCTACACCTTC
few	TRBV5-3	TRBJ2-5	TRBD2	CASSVTGAGGPSETQYF	TGTGCCAGCAGCGTAACGGGGGCGGGAGGGCCCTCGGAGACCCAGTACTTC
-	TRBV12-3/TRBV12-4	TRBJ1-5	-	CASSLFSGDQPQHF	TGTGCCAGCAGTTTATTCAGCGGGGATCAGCCCCAGCATTTT
few	TRBV5-6	TRBJ2-1	-	CASSFGTIAYNEQFF	TGTGCCAGCAGCTTCGGGACGATCGCCTACAATGAGCAGTTCTTC
-	TRBV5-1	TRBJ1-1	-	CASSPTGGGSTEAFF	TGCGCCAGCAGCCCCACCGGGGGGGGTAGTACTGAAGCTTTCTTT
few	TRBV25-1	TRBJ2-3	TRBD1	CASSATGASTDTQYF	TGTGCCAGCAGTGCGACAGGGGCCAGCACAGATACGCAGTATTTT
few	TRBV20-1	TRBJ2-1	TRBD2	CSARQERGLGEQFF	TGCAGTGCGCGGCAAGAGCGGGGGTTGGGTGAGCAGTTCTTC
-	TRBV7-8	TRBJ1-1	-	CASSLMGRDTNTEAFF	TGTGCCAGCAGCTTGATGGGCCGGGACACCAACACTGAAGCTTTCTTT
-	TRBV9	TRBJ1-2	-	CASSVDPGARGYTF	TGTGCCAGCAGCGTAGACCCAGGAGCTCGCGGCTACACCTTC
-	TRBV7-9	TRBJ2-5	-	CASSLGLDAETQYF	TGTGCCAGCAGCTTAGGGCTAGACGCAGAGACCCAGTACTTC
-	TRBV7-9	TRBJ2-1	TRBD2	CASSSHSGGALEQFF	TGTGCCAGCAGCTCTCATAGCGGGGGGGCCCTTGAGCAGTTCTTC
-	TRBV6-5	TRBJ2-3	TRBD2	CASSYVWRGDTDTQYF	TGTGCCAGCAGTTACGTGTGGCGGGGGGACACAGATACGCAGTATTTT
many	TRBV29-1	TRBJ1-2	-	CSVERRGSGYTF	TGCAGCGTTGAGAGGAGGGGAAGCGGCTACACCTTC
-	TRBV3-1	TRBJ1-5	-	CASSQAGDSNQPQHF	TGTGCCAGCAGCCAGGCCGGGGATAGCAATCAGCCCCAGCATTTT
-	TRBV5-1	TRBJ1-2	-	CASSPNRYGYTF	TGCGCCAGCAGCCCCAATAGGTATGGCTACACCTTC